This T cell receptor (beta chain) was recovered during a study of cytomegalovirus exposure and HLA in healthy donors. Points from the study as a whole: Most TCR sequences proved rare, with some public TCRs found in many donors. The study designated 164 TCR beta chains cytomegalovirus-associated. The likely origin of a cluster of highly shared sequence variants was a sequencing artifact. In a later analysis, compared with equally common non-associated chains, HLA-associated beta chains were more expanded.

J gave up 5 bases and V 6 bases, and 5 bases lay outside the gene matches. CDR3 length equals 13 residues. In germline, CDR1 is LNHDA, CDR2 SQIVND (reference sequence). PCR amplification relied on 60 Vbeta primers (plus 13 Jbeta primers). TCRdb's copy holds only in-frame clones and misses some; the assay was immunoSEQ multiplex PCR. The table has 150,000 or so clones, about three quarters seen once; the top ten hold almost 6.5%. Concerning this clone itself: Its antigen is unknown.

Sequenced input: PBMCs. This clonotype was sampled from a man aged 35-49 years in good health and CMV-seropositive. This rearrangement joins TRBV19 to TRBJ2-5, with 8 bases lining up with TRBD1. CDR3 nucleotides: TGTGCCAGTAGCCAGGGGGCGCGGGAGACCCAGTACTTC. Translation gives CASSQGARETQYF.